Detailed here is one TCR beta chain. Its antigen is unidentified. Tagging with unique molecular identifiers was a feature of the TCR beta cDNA libraries. Using its own MiXCR run on the PCR reads, TCRdb lists one record per CDR3 protein. The top ten clones hold approximately 7.6% of a sample with roughly 400,000 distinct CDR3 sequences, 39% of them seen once. The data are from a study of post-analysis software for immune sequencing data. Across the whole study: In terms of disease course, relapsing-remitting, secondary progressive and progressive-relapsing multiple sclerosis were included. Study-wide findings and caveats: Five or six TRBV segments, including TRBV5-6, TRBV5-1 and TRBV20-1, were more frequent in patients than controls.

There are 15 residues in the CDR3. V dropped 2 bases and J dropped 3; count of bases not matched to a gene: 10. The germline gives CDR1 DFQATT, CDR2 SNEGSKA (reference sequence). The receptor was isolated from a girl aged 2-15 years with multiple sclerosis. The chain recombines TRBV20-1 with TRBJ2-7, with 7 bases fitting TRBD1. The source material was blood. The CDR3 DNA follows: TGCAGTGCTAGAAGGGGGCACGATTCGGGCTACGAGCAGTACTTC. This gives the protein CSARRGHDSGYEQYF.